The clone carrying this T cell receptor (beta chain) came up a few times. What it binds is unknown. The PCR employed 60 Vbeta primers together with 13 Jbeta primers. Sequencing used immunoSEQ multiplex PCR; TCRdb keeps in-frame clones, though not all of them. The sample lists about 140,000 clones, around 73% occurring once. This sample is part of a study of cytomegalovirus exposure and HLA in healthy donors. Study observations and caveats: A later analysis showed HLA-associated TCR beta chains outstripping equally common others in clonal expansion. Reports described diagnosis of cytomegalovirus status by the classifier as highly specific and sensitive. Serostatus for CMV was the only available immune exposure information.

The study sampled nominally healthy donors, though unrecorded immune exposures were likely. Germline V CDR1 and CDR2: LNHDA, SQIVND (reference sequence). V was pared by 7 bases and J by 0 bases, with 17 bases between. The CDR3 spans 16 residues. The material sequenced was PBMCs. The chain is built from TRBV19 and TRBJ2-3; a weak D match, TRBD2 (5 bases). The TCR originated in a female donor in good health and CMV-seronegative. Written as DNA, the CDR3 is TGTGCCAGTACCTCACGATCCGGCGGGAGCACAGATACGCAGTATTTT. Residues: CASTSRSGGSTDTQYF.